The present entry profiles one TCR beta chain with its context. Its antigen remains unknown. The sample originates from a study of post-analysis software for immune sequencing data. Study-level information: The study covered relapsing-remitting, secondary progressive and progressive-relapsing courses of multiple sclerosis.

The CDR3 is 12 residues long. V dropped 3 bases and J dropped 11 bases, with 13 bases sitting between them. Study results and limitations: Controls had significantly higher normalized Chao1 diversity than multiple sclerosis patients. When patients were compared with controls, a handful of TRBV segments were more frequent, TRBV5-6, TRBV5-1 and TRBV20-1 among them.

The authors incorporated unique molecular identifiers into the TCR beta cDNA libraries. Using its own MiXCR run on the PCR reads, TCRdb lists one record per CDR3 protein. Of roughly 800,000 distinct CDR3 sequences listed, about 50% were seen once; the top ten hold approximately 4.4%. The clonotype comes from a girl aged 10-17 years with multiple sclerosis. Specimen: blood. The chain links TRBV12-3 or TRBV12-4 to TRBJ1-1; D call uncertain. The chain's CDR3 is CASSFGLPSAFF. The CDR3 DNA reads TGTGCCAGCAGTTTCGGACTTCCCTCCGCTTTCTTT.